One and the same sample provided the 22 T cell receptor beta chains below, sequenced in a study of early T cells in non-severe SARS-CoV-2 infection. TCRdb re-analysed the 5' RACE reads in MiXCR, keeping a single row per CDR3 protein. The table includes 40,000 to 55,000 distinct CDR3 sequences, roughly 4% detected once. Specimen: whole blood. The receptors derive from an adult who was a healthcare worker with PCR-confirmed SARS-CoV-2 infection or an uninfected control (not recorded which).

In this sample, this clonotype turned up a few times. This sequence joins TRBV6-5 and TRBJ1-4; a weak D match, TRBD1 (6 bases). This CDR3 comprises 14 residues. The V end lost 5 bases, the J end lost 7 bases, and 14 bases lay between the germline ends. Germline V gives CDR1 MNHEY, CDR2 SVGAGI. Here the CDR3 reads CASSPYRATEKLFF. CDR3 bases: TGTGCCAGCAGTCCCTACAGGGCCACTGAAAAACTGTTTTTT.

This clonotype was found many times. V and J are TRBV7-8 and TRBJ2-1; TRBD2 matches at 9 bases. The germline gives CDR1 SGHVS, CDR2 FQNEAQ. CDR3 size: 15 residues. Trimming took 5 bases from V and 8 from J; bases not matched to a gene: 10. CDR3 sequence (DNA): TGTGCCAGCAGCGTAGAAGGGACTAGCTTACATGAGCAGTTCTTC. Translation: CASSVEGTSLHEQFF.

This clonotype has a single count. A much larger clone differs by one base, so this may be a read error. The CDR3 nucleotides are TGTGCCAGCAGCATAAGGGGACTATTATCGGCCGAGCAGTACTTC. It is translated as CASSIRGLLSAEQYF. The rearrangement links TRBV5-8 to TRBJ2-7; TRBD2 matches 7 bases. Germline V gene sequence: CDR1 SGHTS, CDR2 YDEGEE. J gave up 6 bases and V 4 bases, and 13 bases lay outside the gene matches. The CDR3 loop spans 15 amino acids.

This clonotype was detected many times. The CDR3 DNA is TGTGCCTGGAGGGCCGGGACATCAGATGAAAAACTGTTTTTT. Its translation is CAWRAGTSDEKLFF. The rearrangement joins TRBV30 to TRBJ1-4; D is perhaps TRBD1 (6 bases). V was pared by 3 bases and J by 6 bases, with 14 bases between. This CDR3 spans 14 amino acids. Germline values: CDR1 GTSNPN, CDR2 SVGIG (reference sequence).

This clonotype was observed many times. The chain recombines TRBV29-1 with TRBJ2-7; the match to TRBD2 covers 7 bases. Germline lookup yields CDR1 SQVTM and CDR2 ANQGSEA. This CDR3 is 12 amino acids long. Losses at the gene ends were 4 bases for V and 3 bases for J; bases not matched to a gene: 3. CDR3 region: CSVAGGSYEQYF. The CDR3 bases are TGCAGCGTTGCAGGCGGGAGCTACGAGCAGTACTTC.

This clonotype was observed many times. This sequence joins TRBV11-2 and TRBJ2-1, with 16 positions matching TRBD2. Germline CDR1 reads SGHAT; CDR2 reads FQNNGV. This CDR3 contains 17 residues. With V trimmed by 5 bases and J by 10 bases, 11 bases remained unmatched. CDR3 bases: TGTGCCAGCAGCCCGCTAGGGACTAGCGGGAGGGCCAAGGAGCAGTTCTTC. This translates into CASSPLGTSGRAKEQFF.

The chain recombines TRBV9 with TRBJ2-7, with 7 nucleotides matching TRBD1. CDR1 and CDR2 from the germline V gene are SGDLS and YYNGEE. Unmatched junction bases numbered 6, after V lost 3 bases and J lost 0 bases. The CDR3 extends over 15 amino acids. The CDR3 protein is CASSAGQRSSYEQYF. The DNA of the CDR3 is TGTGCCAGCAGCGCGGGACAGCGAAGCTCCTACGAGCAGTACTTC.

This clonotype was seen many times. The chain combines TRBV11-2 with TRBJ2-2, with D hard to call. V dropped 4 bases and J dropped 4 bases, with 10 bases sitting between them. This CDR3 is built from 14 residues. Germline V gene sequence: CDR1 SGHAT, CDR2 FQNNGV. The CDR3 DNA sequence: TGTGCCAGCAGCTCTGACCCAGCCACCGGGGAGCTGTTTTTT. Encoded protein: CASSSDPATGELFF.

The rearrangement links TRBV3-1 to TRBJ2-5; TRBD2 matches 9 bases. Germline-derived CDR1 and CDR2 are LGHDT and YNNKEL (reference sequence). J gave up 8 bases and V 3 bases, and 7 bases lay outside the gene matches. The CDR3 extends over 14 amino acids. Here the CDR3 reads CASSHSGTSTTQYF. The CDR3 DNA is TGTGCCAGCAGCCATAGCGGGACTAGCACAACCCAGTACTTC.

This clonotype was observed many times. The chain carries TRBV12-3 or TRBV12-4 and TRBJ1-6; 8 bases map to TRBD1. Germline trimming cut 6 bases from V and 8 bases from J; bases unmatched to any gene: 9. The length of the CDR3 is 15 residues. The chain's CDR3 is CASRPGQGPHSPLHF. The CDR3 DNA is TGTGCCAGCAGACCAGGACAGGGCCCTCATTCACCCCTCCACTTT.

This clonotype is labeled as medium-sized. The chain uses TRBV5-1 and TRBJ2-7; D is unclear. The CDR3 has 13 residues. Per germline, CDR1 SGHRS and CDR2 YFSETQ. The V and J ends lost 7 bases and 0 bases respectively, with 11 bases between them. The CDR3 sequence: CASHTESSYEQYF. In DNA, the CDR3 is TGCGCCAGCCACACAGAGAGCTCCTACGAGCAGTACTTC.

Points on this clonotype: A junction end diverges from the germline sequence, so it may reflect a read error. The rearrangement links TRBV7-7 to TRBJ2-3, with 7 bases lining up with TRBD1. The germline CDR1 and CDR2 sequences are SSHAT and FNYEAQ (reference sequence). CDR3 length equals 15 residues. In nucleotides, the CDR3 is TGTGCTAGCAGCTCCACGACAGGGAGCACAGATACGCAGTATTTT. Encoded protein: CASSSTTGSTDTQYF.

In this sample, this clonotype turned up many times. The chain couples TRBV18 to TRBJ2-2; a weak D match, TRBD2 (5 bases). CDR3 length equals 14 residues. V was cut by 2 bases and J by 4 bases, with 8 bases left in between. Germline V gene lookup returns CDR1 KGHSH and CDR2 LQKENI. The CDR3 DNA is TGTGCCAGCTCACCAACACGGGGCACCGGGGAGCTGTTTTTT. The encoded protein is CASSPTRGTGELFF.

This clonotype was seen ten or more times. V usage is TRBV7-2 and J usage is TRBJ1-1; TRBD1 aligns across 7 bases. This CDR3 comprises 14 residues. Germline values: CDR1 SGHTA, CDR2 FQGNSA. The V gene end was trimmed by 5 bases and the J gene end by 4 bases; junction bases not matched to a gene: 7. CDR3: CASSPQGGGTEAFF. The CDR3, as DNA: TGTGCCAGCAGCCCCCAGGGGGGCGGCACTGAAGCTTTCTTT.

The rearrangement links TRBV7-9 to TRBJ2-3; D unresolved. Deletions cut 7 bases from V and 0 bases from J, with 14 bases between. The CDR3 has 15 amino acids. In germline, CDR1 is SEHNR, CDR2 FQNEAQ (reference sequence). The CDR3 DNA follows: TGTGCCAGCACCGGCTTCAGAGCTAGCACAGATACGCAGTATTTT. Translation: CASTGFRASTDTQYF.

This clonotype was detected ten times or more. The chain combines TRBV20-1 with TRBJ2-7; TRBD2 matches 13 bases. Per germline, CDR1 DFQATT and CDR2 SNEGSKA (reference sequence). After removal of 5 bases from V and 5 bases from J, the junction contained 9 bases not matched to a gene. The CDR3 spans 15 residues. CDR3 nucleotides: TGCAGTGCTTGGACTAGCGGGAGCATCGGGAACGAGCAGTACTTC. Protein product: CSAWTSGSIGNEQYF.

This clonotype came up many times. This rearrangement joins TRBV3-1 to TRBJ2-7, with 7 bases that match TRBD2. CDR3 length: 14 amino acids. Germline V CDR1 and CDR2: LGHDT, YNNKEL (reference sequence). The trim removed 2 bases at V and 6 bases at J, leaving 7 bases unmatched. CDR3 protein: CASSQRSGGGEQYF. DNA of the CDR3: TGTGCCAGCAGCCAAAGATCGGGGGGAGGCGAGCAGTACTTC.

This clonotype was seen ten or more times. The chain is built from TRBV9 and TRBJ2-1; D could derive from TRBD1 or TRBD2 (5 bases each). The germline V gene encodes CDR1 SGDLS and CDR2 YYNGEE. The CDR3 loop spans 14 amino acids. V lost 3 bases and J lost 6, with 13 bases in between. CDR3 DNA: TGTGCCAGCAGCGCATCGGGGCCGCGCAATGAGCAGTTCTTC. Encoded protein: CASSASGPRNEQFF.

This clonotype is medium-sized by share. The V gene is TRBV6-1, the J gene TRBJ1-6; TRBD1 is a possible D gene (6 bases). Per the germline V gene, CDR1 is MNHNS and CDR2 is SASEGT. CDR3 size: 16 residues. Trimming took off 3 bases at V and 9 bases at J, with 18 bases between the two ends. The CDR3, as DNA: TGTGCCAGCAGTGAGTCGGGTAGGGGGGTTGGTTCACCCCTCCACTTT. This translates into CASSESGRGVGSPLHF.

The table lists this clonotype with many counts. The chain couples TRBV19 to TRBJ2-7; 10 bases align to TRBD2. The ends lost 8 bases at V and 2 bases at J; junction bases unmatched: 3. This CDR3 is built from 13 residues. Germline V gene lookup returns CDR1 LNHDA and CDR2 SQIVND (reference sequence). CDR3 protein: CASAAGGPYEQYF. The CDR3 nucleotides are TGTGCCAGTGCAGCGGGAGGGCCCTACGAGCAGTACTTC.

This clonotype has a count of ten or more. V usage is TRBV7-9 and J usage is TRBJ2-3; 8 nucleotides align to TRBD2. Germline CDR1 is SEHNR and CDR2 is FQNEAQ (reference sequence). This CDR3 comprises 17 residues. Unmatched junction bases numbered 25, after V lost 7 bases and J lost 13 bases. In nucleotides, the CDR3 is TGTGCCAGCACACCTCAGGCGGGGCTAGCGGGTCCCGGTGGGGAGTATTTT. This encodes CASTPQAGLAGPGGEYF.

This clonotype appeared many times. This chain connects TRBV20-1 to TRBJ2-5; 10 nucleotides align to TRBD2. The germline V gene encodes CDR1 DFQATT and CDR2 SNEGSKA (reference sequence). V shed 3 bases and J 3 bases; nucleotides not matched to a gene: 10. This CDR3 has 16 amino acids. CDR3 nucleotides: TGCAGTGCTAGCCGACCACTAGCGGGAACGAAAGAGACCCAGTACTTC. This translates into CSASRPLAGTKETQYF.